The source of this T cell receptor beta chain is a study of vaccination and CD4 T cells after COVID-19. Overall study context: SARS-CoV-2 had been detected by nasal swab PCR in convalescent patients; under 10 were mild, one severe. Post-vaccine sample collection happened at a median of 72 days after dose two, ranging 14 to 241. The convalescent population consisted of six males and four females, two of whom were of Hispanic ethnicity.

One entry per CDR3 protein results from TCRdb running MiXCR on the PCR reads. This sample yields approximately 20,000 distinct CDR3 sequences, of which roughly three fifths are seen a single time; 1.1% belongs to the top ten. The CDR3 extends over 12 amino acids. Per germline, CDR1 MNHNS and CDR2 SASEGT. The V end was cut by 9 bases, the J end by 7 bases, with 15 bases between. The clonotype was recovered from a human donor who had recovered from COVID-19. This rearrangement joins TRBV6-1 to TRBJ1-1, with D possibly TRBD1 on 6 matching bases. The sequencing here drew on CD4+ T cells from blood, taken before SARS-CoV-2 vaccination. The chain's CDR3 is CASARDNIEAFF. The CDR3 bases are TGTGCCAGTGCTCGGGACAATATTGAAGCTTTCTTT.